This T cell receptor (beta chain) was sequenced in a study of CD8 T cell repertoires and HIV-1 epitope variants. Method: immunoSEQ multiplex PCR; TCRdb's copy keeps in-frame clones and lacks some. The sample comprises about 5,300 clones, about 65% of which are singletons, and approximately 42% rests with the top ten. CDR1 is MDHEN and CDR2 is SYDVKM in the germline V gene. Trimming took 8 bases from V and 9 from J; bases not matched to a gene: 4. This CDR3 is 12 amino acids long. Comments on this clone: The target antigen is unknown.

The sequencing input was cultured CD8+ T cells derived from PBMCs. The gene calls are TRBV28 and TRBJ1-4; 9 bases are a match to TRBD1. The TCR sequence derives from a male donor with HIV. CDR3 bases: TGTGCCAGCGGTGGGACAGGGCAAAAACTGTTTTTT. It is translated as CASGGTGQKLFF. The entire variable domain, with the rest obtained from reference TRBV28 and TRBJ1-4, is as follows: DVKVTQSSRYLVKRTGEKVFLECVQDMDHENMFWYRQDPGLGLRLIYFSYDVKMKEKGDIPEGYSVSREKKERFSLILESASTNQTSMYLCASGGTGQKLFFGSGTQLSVL.